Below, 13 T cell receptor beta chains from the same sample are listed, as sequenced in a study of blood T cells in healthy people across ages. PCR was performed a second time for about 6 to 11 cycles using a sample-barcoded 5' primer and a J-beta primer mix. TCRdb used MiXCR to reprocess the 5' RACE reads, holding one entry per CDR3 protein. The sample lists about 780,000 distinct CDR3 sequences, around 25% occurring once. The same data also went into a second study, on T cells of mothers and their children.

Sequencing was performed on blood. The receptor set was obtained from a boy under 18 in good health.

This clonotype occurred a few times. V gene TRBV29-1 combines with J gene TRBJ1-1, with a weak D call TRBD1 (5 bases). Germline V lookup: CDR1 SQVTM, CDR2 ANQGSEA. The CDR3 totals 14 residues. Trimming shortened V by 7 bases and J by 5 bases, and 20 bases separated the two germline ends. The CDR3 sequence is CSGGGGRSGTEAFF. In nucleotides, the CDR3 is TGCAGCGGTGGGGGGGGAAGGAGTGGGACTGAAGCTTTCTTT. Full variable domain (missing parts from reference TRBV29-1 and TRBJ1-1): SAVISQKPSRDICQRGTSLTIQCQVDSQVTMMFWYRQQPGQSLTLIATANQGSEATYESGFVIDKFPISRPNLTFSTLTVSNMSPEDSSIYLCSGGGGRSGTEAFFGQGTRLTVV.

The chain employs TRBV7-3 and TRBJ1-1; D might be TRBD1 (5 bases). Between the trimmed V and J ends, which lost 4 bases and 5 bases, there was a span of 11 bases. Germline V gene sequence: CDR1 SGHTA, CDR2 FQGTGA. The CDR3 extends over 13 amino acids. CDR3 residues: CASSSPGKTEAFF. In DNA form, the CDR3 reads TGTGCCAGCAGCTCCCCAGGGAAGACTGAAGCTTTCTTT.

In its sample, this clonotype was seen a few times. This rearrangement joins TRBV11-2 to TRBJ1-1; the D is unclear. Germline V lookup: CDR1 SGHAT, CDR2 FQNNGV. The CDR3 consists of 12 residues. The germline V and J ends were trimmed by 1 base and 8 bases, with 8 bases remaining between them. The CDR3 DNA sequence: TGTGCCAGCAGCTTAGTGACGTCGGAAGCTTTCTTT. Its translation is CASSLVTSEAFF.

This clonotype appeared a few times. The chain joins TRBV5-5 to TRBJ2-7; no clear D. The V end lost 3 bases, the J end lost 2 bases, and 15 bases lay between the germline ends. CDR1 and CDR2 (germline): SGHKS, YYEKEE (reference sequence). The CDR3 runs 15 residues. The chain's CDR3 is CASSSAVATTYEQYF. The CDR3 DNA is TGTGCCAGCAGCTCGGCCGTGGCCACGACCTACGAGCAGTACTTC.

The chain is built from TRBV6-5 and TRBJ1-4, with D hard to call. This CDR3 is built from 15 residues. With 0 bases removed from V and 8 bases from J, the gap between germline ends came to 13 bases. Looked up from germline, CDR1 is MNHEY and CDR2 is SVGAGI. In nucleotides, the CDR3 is TGTGCCAGCAGTTACTCGGGATCTAACTGGGAAAAACTGTTTTTT. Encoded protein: CASSYSGSNWEKLFF.

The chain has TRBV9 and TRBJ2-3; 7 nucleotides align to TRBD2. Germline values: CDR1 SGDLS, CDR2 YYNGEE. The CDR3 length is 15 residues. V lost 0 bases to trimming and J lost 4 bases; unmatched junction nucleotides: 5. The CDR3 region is CASSVASGVADTQYF. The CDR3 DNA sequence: TGTGCCAGCAGCGTAGCCAGCGGGGTTGCAGATACGCAGTATTTT. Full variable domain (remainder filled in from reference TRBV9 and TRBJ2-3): DSGVTQTPKHLITATGQRVTLRCSPRSGDLSVYWYQQSLDQGLQFLIQYYNGEERAKGNILERFSAQQFPDLHSELNLSSLELGDSALYFCASSVASGVADTQYFGPGTRLTVL.

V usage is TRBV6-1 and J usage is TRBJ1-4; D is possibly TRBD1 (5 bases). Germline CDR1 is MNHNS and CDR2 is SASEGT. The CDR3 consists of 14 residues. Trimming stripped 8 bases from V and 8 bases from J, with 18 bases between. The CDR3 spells CASLGTQGGEKLFF. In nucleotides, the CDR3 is TGTGCCAGCCTTGGTACTCAGGGCGGCGAAAAACTGTTTTTT.

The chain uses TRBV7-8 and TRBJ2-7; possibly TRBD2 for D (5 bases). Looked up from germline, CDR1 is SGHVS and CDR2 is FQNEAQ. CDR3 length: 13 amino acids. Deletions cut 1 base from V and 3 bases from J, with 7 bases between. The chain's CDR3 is CASSLVGNYEQYF. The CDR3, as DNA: TGTGCCAGCAGCTTAGTCGGGAACTACGAGCAGTACTTC.

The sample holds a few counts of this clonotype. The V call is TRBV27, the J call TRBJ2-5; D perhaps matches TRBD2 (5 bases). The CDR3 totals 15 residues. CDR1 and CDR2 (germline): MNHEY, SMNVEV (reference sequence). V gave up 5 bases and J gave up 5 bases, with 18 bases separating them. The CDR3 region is CASSASHKGGETQYF. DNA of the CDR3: TGTGCCAGCAGTGCCTCCCACAAAGGAGGCGAGACCCAGTACTTC.

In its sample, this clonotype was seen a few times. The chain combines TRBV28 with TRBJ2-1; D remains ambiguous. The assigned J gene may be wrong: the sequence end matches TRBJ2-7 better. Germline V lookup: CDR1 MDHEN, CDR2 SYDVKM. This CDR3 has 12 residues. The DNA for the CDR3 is TGTGCCAGCACCCCCAGCTCCTACGAGCAGTACTTC. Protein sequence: CASTPSSYEQYF.

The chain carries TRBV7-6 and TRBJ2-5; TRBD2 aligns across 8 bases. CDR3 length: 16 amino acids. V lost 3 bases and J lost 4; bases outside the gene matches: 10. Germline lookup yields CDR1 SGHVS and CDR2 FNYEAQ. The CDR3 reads CASSFGSGGPGETQYF. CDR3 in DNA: TGTGCCAGCAGCTTCGGAAGCGGGGGACCTGGAGAGACCCAGTACTTC.

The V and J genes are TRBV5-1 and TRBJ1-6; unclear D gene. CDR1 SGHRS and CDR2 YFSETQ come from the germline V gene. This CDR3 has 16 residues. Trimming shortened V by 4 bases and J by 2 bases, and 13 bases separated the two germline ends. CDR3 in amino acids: CASSDNTATYNSPLHF. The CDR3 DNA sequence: TGCGCCAGCAGCGACAATACAGCCACCTATAATTCACCCCTCCACTTT.

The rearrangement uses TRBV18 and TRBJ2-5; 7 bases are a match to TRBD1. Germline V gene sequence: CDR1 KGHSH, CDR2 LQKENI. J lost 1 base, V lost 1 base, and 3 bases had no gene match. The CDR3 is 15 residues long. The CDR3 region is CASSPQSGGQETQYF. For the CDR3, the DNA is TGTGCCAGCTCACCACAATCAGGGGGCCAAGAGACCCAGTACTTC.